These T cell receptor beta chains were read from a single sample in a study of blood T cell repertoires in COVID-19. The table came from immunoSEQ multiplex PCR; TCRdb's copy has only in-frame clones and leaves some out. Of approximately 280,000 clones listed, approximately 88% are singletons. Input material: PBMCs or T cells enriched from blood (not recorded which). The source of these receptors is a woman between 35 and 50 years old who had recovered from COVID-19. Each CDR3 is given with its conserved first and last residue. Fields, in order: clone size, D gene, V gene, J gene, CDR3 DNA, CDR3 protein. The D gene is left open where the match is weak. A clone size is listed for some rows: how often the clone was seen (once, few, many), or a class if it is expanded.

>once|NA|TRBV4-2|TRBJ2-1
TGTGCCAGCAGCCTCGAACCGAGCGGCCTCAGCTACAATGAGCAGTTCTTC
CASSLEPSGLSYNEQFF
>NA|TRBD2|TRBV18|TRBJ2-5
TGTGCCACCCGACTGACTAGCGGAACTTGGCAAGAGACCCAGTACTTC
CATRLTSGTWQETQYF
>few|NA|TRBV14|TRBJ2-1
TGTGCCAGCAGCCCCCTGTACACCAGCTCCTACAATGAGCAGTTCTTC
CASSPLYTSSYNEQFF
>once|TRBD2|TRBV29-1|TRBJ2-7
TGCAGCGTTGAAGCCCCCCTGAGACTAGCCCCTTACCTACCTACCTACGAGCAGTACTTC
CSVEAPLRLAPYLPTYEQYF
>NA|TRBD2|TRBV28|TRBJ2-7
TGTGCCAGCAGTGTACTAGCGGGGGTCTACGAGCAGTACTTC
CASSVLAGVYEQYF
>NA|TRBD1|TRBV6-5|TRBJ2-2
TGTGCCAGCGTTAGGGACAGGGGAAACACCGGGGAGCTGTTTTTT
CASVRDRGNTGELFF
>NA|NA|TRBV7-6|TRBJ2-1
TGTGCCAGCAGCCCCAGGCAACTCTCCTACAATGAGCAGTTCTTC
CASSPRQLSYNEQFF
>NA|NA|TRBV11-1|TRBJ2-1
TGTGCCAGCAGCTTATATTTCTCGGGTAATGAGCAGTTCTTC
CASSLYFSGNEQFF
>NA|TRBD2|TRBV3-1/TRBV3-2|TRBJ2-1
TGTGCCAGCAGCCCTACGAGGGCTGGACTAGTGGTAAATGAGCAGTTCTTC
CASSPTRAGLVVNEQFF
>NA|NA|TRBV15|TRBJ1-4
TGTGCCACCAGCAGAGATATTGGAGGATTCTACCTGTTTTTT
CATSRDIGGFYLFF
>few|TRBD2|TRBV19|TRBJ2-7
TGTGCCAGTAGTCCCATTGGGGGGACTAGCGGGTCCCGGCAGTACTTC
CASSPIGGTSGSRQYF
>NA|NA|TRBV14|TRBJ2-3
TGTGCCAGCAGCCAAGGCAATTTCAGAGGCGCCACAGATACGCAGTATTTT
CASSQGNFRGATDTQYF
>NA|NA|TRBV27|TRBJ1-1
TGTGCCAGCAGTTTCGGCAGGTTTTCTTCCATGGGGGGGAACACTGAAGCTTTCTTT
CASSFGRFSSMGGNTEAFF
>NA|TRBD2|TRBV5-4|TRBJ2-1
TGTGCCAGCAGCTTGGCCACGGGAGGGCCTTACAATGAGCAGTTCTTC
CASSLATGGPYNEQFF
>NA|TRBD2|TRBV5-1|TRBJ2-1
TGCGCCAGCAGCGCCCCGGGACTAGCCAATGAGCAGTTCTTC
CASSAPGLANEQFF
>once|NA|TRBV28|TRBJ2-3
TGTGCCAGGTTAGGGGGGGGCGAGTCCGGCACAGATACGCAGTATTTT
CARLGGGESGTDTQYF
>NA|NA|TRBV7-3|TRBJ2-5
TGTGCCAGCAGCTTAACGGGCGCAGAAGAGACCCAGTACTTC
CASSLTGAEETQYF
>NA|NA|TRBV6-5|TRBJ1-2
TGTGCCAATTCACCCACGCTGGGCTCCTATGGCTACACCTTC
CANSPTLGSYGYTF
>NA|TRBD1|TRBV7-9|TRBJ1-1
TGTGCCAGCAGCAAGGACAGGGAGACCACTGAAGCTTTCTTT
CASSKDRETTEAFF
>NA|NA|TRBV3-1/TRBV3-2|TRBJ2-5
TGTGCCAGCAGCGGGGGGTTAAGGGAGACCCAGTACTTC
CASSGGLRETQYF
>NA|NA|TRBV30|TRBJ2-1
TGTGCCTGGAGTCCCCCAGGGGCCAGTCTTGAGCAGTTCTTC
CAWSPPGASLEQFF
>NA|NA|TRBV27|TRBJ1-2
TGTGCCAGCCACCCGGGGGGGGCTAACTATGGCTACACCTTC
CASHPGGANYGYTF
>NA|NA|TRBV12-3/TRBV12-4|TRBJ1-4
TGTGCCAGCAGCCCACAGGGATTTGAAAAACTGTTTTTT
CASSPQGFEKLFF
>once|NA|TRBV6-5|TRBJ2-1
TGTGCCAGCAGTCATGGACACGAGCAGTTCTTC
CASSHGHEQFF
>NA|TRBD2|TRBV7-3|TRBJ2-5
TGTGCCAGCAGCTTAAAAGGTCGCATGAGCGGGAGCGTTGCAGAGACCCAGTACTTC
CASSLKGRMSGSVAETQYF
>NA|TRBD2|TRBV5-1|TRBJ2-3
TGCGCCAGCAGCTCCCAAGTAGGGACTAGCGTCGTACCGCAGTATTTT
CASSSQVGTSVVPQYF
>NA|TRBD1|TRBV30|TRBJ1-4
TGTGCCTGGTCCGGGACAGGGCCCGAAAAACTGTTTTTT
CAWSGTGPEKLFF
>once|TRBD1|TRBV20-1|TRBJ1-2
TGCAGTGCTAGTACAGGGGGCGCTTCCTATGGCTACACCTTC
CSASTGGASYGYTF
>NA|NA|TRBV3-1/TRBV3-2|TRBJ2-3
TGTGCCAGCAGCCAAGTACTAGTTGCAGATACGCAGTATTTT
CASSQVLVADTQYF
>NA|NA|TRBV5-1|TRBJ1-1
TGCGCCAGCAGCCCCCAGGGAGGAGGCCGAGGGGAATTGGAAGCTTTCTTT
CASSPQGGGRGELEAFF
>NA|NA|TRBV6-8|TRBJ2-1
TGTGCCAGCCCGGGGACTTCCTACAATGAGCAGTTCTTC
CASPGTSYNEQFF
>NA|NA|TRBV7-2|TRBJ2-1
TGTGCCAGCAGCTTAGCGGTGGAGACCAATGAGCAGTTCTTC
CASSLAVETNEQFF
>NA|NA|TRBV14|TRBJ2-5
TGTGCCAGCAGCCAAGTTTCACCTAAAGAGACCCAGTACTTC
CASSQVSPKETQYF
>NA|NA|TRBV11-2|TRBJ2-7
TGTGCCAGCAGCCCCTTCAGGGTGCGTGGTCTTCGCGAGCAGTACTTC
CASSPFRVRGLREQYF
>NA|TRBD2|TRBV5-8|TRBJ2-5
TGTGCCAGCAGCCAGGGCGGTATGGTTAGCGGGAGGTACCAAGAGACCCAGTACTTC
CASSQGGMVSGRYQETQYF
>NA|NA|TRBV7-2|TRBJ1-1
TGTGCCAGCAGCTTAGGAGGAGGGCGTTCCATGAACACTGAAGCTTTCTTT
CASSLGGGRSMNTEAFF
>NA|NA|TRBV5-1|TRBJ2-5
TGCGCCAGCAGCTTGAGGCAGGCACAAGAGACCCAGTACTTC
CASSLRQAQETQYF
>NA|TRBD1|TRBV28|TRBJ2-1
TGTGCCAGCAGTTCGACAGGGCGCAATGAGCAGTTCTTC
CASSSTGRNEQFF
>once|NA|TRBV5-6|TRBJ1-6
TGTGCCAGCAGCTCGTTTGGAACAGGGCCTTCGGATTCACCCCTCCACTTT
CASSSFGTGPSDSPLHF
>NA|TRBD1|TRBV28|TRBJ1-2
TGTGCCAGCAGTACAGAGACAGGGGGCGGAGGCTACACCTTC
CASSTETGGGGYTF
>NA|NA|TRBV19|TRBJ1-4
TGTGCCAGTAGTATTTGGGGCGGAACAACTAATGAAAAACTGTTTTTT
CASSIWGGTTNEKLFF
>few|NA|TRBV7-9|TRBJ1-6
TGTGCCAGCAGCTTAGAGGGGCTGCAGGGTTCACCCCTCCACTTT
CASSLEGLQGSPLHF
>NA|NA|TRBV11-2|TRBJ2-1
TGTGCCAGCAGCTTAAGGCTGGACGGGAGTCTGGACAATGAGCAGTTCTTC
CASSLRLDGSLDNEQFF
>few|TRBD1|TRBV27|TRBJ2-7
TGTGCCAGCAGTTTAAGCGGGTGGGGCAGGGGGCTTTACGAGCAGTACTTC
CASSLSGWGRGLYEQYF
>NA|TRBD1|TRBV2|TRBJ1-4
TGTGCCAGCAGTGTACCCCGGGACAGGGCTGAAAAACTGTTTTTT
CASSVPRDRAEKLFF
>NA|TRBD1|TRBV9|TRBJ2-4
TGTGCCAGCAGCGTGCGCCGGGACAGGGAGGGGATTCAGTACTTC
CASSVRRDREGIQYF
>NA|TRBD1|TRBV6-5|TRBJ1-4
TGTGCCGGTCGACAGGGTAATGAAAAACTGTTTTTT
CAGRQGNEKLFF
>NA|TRBD1|TRBV2|TRBJ1-1
TGTGCCAGCAGTGCTTTACGACAGGGGACTGAAGCTTTCTTT
CASSALRQGTEAFF
>NA|NA|TRBV7-2|TRBJ1-5
TGTGCCAGCAGCCCTTCCGGGGGAGGGCAGCCCCAGCATTTT
CASSPSGGGQPQHF
>NA|TRBD2|TRBV5-6|TRBJ2-1
TGTGCCAGCAGCGGGACTAGCGGGAGCTACAATGAGCAGTTCTTC
CASSGTSGSYNEQFF
>NA|TRBD2|TRBV19|TRBJ2-3
TGTGCCAGTAGTTTACTAGCGGGAGGATTCACAGATACGCAGTATTTT
CASSLLAGGFTDTQYF
>NA|NA|TRBV7-2|TRBJ2-5
TGTGCCAGCAGCTTAGCTGTCGGAGAGACCCAGTACTTC
CASSLAVGETQYF
>once|TRBD1|TRBV6-2/TRBV6-3|TRBJ2-7
TGTGCCAGCAGTCCATATCACCCGACAGGGTCCTACGAGCAGTACTTC
CASSPYHPTGSYEQYF
>NA|TRBD1|TRBV3-1/TRBV3-2|TRBJ1-4
TGTGCCAGCAGTCTTGGGGCAGGGGGACCGCCAAGCGAAAAACTGTTTTTT
CASSLGAGGPPSEKLFF
>NA|NA|TRBV19|TRBJ2-6
TGTGCCAGTAGTACTTACAGGAGCTCTGGGGCCAACGTCCTGACTTTC
CASSTYRSSGANVLTF